The T cell receptor (beta chain) under discussion was sequenced for a study of T cell responses to AZD1222 COVID-19 vaccine. Germline V gives CDR1 WSHSY, CDR2 SAAADI. Trimming removed 0 bases at V and 7 bases at J, with 12 bases between. The CDR3 is 14 amino acids. The table came from immunoSEQ multiplex PCR; TCRdb's copy has only in-frame clones and leaves some out. Of approximately 76,000 clones listed, 75% to 95% are singletons. The source of this sequence is an adult in good health. The sample was peripheral blood, taken on day 0 of MenACWY control vaccination. The genes are TRBV10-2 and TRBJ1-2; D not certain. CDR3: CASSESRQERGYTF. CDR3 nucleotides: TGCGCCAGCAGTGAGTCGAGGCAGGAGCGTGGCTACACCTTC.